These T cell receptor beta chains were read from a single sample in a study of T-cell memory formation after mild COVID-19. TCRdb analysed the 5' RACE reads with MiXCR anew, one entry per CDR3 protein. The table lists about 470,000 distinct CDR3 sequences, roughly 20% of them singletons. The sequenced material came from PBMCs or a T cell subset sorted from them (not recorded which). These receptors were taken from an adult woman who had mild COVID-19 (a few samples of this study predate the infection). Cell type and time point are not known. Both conserved end residues are part of each CDR3. The D gene is left open where the match is weak. Clone size is stated in some rows and not others, as once, few, many or a class when expanded.

v_call	clone_size	j_call	d_call	cdr3_aa	cdr3_nt
TRBV7-8	.	TRBJ2-7	.	CASSRGRGPYEQYF	TGTGCCAGCAGCCGAGGACGGGGACCCTACGAGCAGTACTTC
TRBV12-3/TRBV12-4	few	TRBJ2-2	.	CASGGTENTGELFF	TGTGCCAGCGGGGGGACAGAGAACACCGGGGAGCTGTTTTTT
TRBV25-1	many	TRBJ2-7	.	CASSEPSTGSGYIYEQYF	TGTGCCAGCAGTGAACCCTCAACGGGTAGCGGTTACATCTACGAGCAGTACTTC
TRBV28	.	TRBJ2-6	.	CASSFWTGANVLTF	TGTGCCAGCAGTTTTTGGACCGGGGCCAACGTCCTGACTTTC
TRBV20-1	few	TRBJ1-1	TRBD1	CSARLQGMNTEAFF	TGCAGTGCTAGGCTACAGGGGATGAACACTGAAGCTTTCTTT
TRBV21-1	.	TRBJ1-2	.	CASSKGHRVIGYTF	TGTGCCAGCAGCAAAGGCCACAGGGTAATTGGCTACACCTTC
TRBV29-1	.	TRBJ2-5	TRBD1	CSVSGQGGLFGETQYF	TGCAGCGTTTCGGGACAGGGAGGGTTGTTCGGGGAGACCCAGTACTTC
TRBV7-9	.	TRBJ2-3	.	CASSLWYRDRDTQYF	TGTGCCAGCAGCTTATGGTATAGGGACCGTGATACGCAGTATTTT
TRBV7-2	.	TRBJ1-1	.	CASSLPPPTTEAFF	TGTGCCAGCAGCTTGCCGCCACCTACAACTGAAGCTTTCTTT
TRBV28	.	TRBJ2-3	TRBD2	CASIAGGTQYF	TGTGCCAGCATCGCGGGGGGAACGCAGTATTTT
TRBV14	many	TRBJ2-2	.	CASSQEGMTGELFF	TGTGCCAGCAGCCAAGAGGGTATGACCGGGGAGCTGTTTTTT
TRBV2	few	TRBJ2-1	TRBD2	CASSEPSGAYNEQFF	TGTGCCAGCAGTGAACCTAGCGGGGCTTACAATGAGCAGTTCTTC
TRBV19	.	TRBJ2-2	TRBD2	CASSGGGNTGELFF	TGTGCCAGTTCGGGGGGAGGCAACACCGGGGAGCTGTTTTTT
TRBV5-1	many	TRBJ2-1	.	CASSLVEGESYNEQFF	TGCGCCAGCAGCTTGGTGGAGGGGGAGTCCTACAATGAGCAGTTCTTC
TRBV11-2	.	TRBJ2-7	.	CASSLSGVGAYEQYF	TGTGCCAGCAGCTTATCAGGTGTAGGGGCCTACGAGCAGTACTTC
TRBV20-1	few	TRBJ2-7	.	CSARDLTVEQYF	TGCAGTGCTAGAGATCTAACGGTCGAGCAGTACTTC
TRBV7-2	.	TRBJ1-5	.	CASSPDSYNQPQHF	TGTGCCAGCAGCCCCGACAGCTACAATCAGCCCCAGCATTTT
TRBV7-2	many	TRBJ2-7	.	CASSLGGASSYEQYF	TGTGCCAGCAGCTTAGGGGGGGCGTCCTCCTACGAGCAGTACTTC
TRBV7-9	few	TRBJ1-2	TRBD1	CASSLAGTGIDYTF	TGTGCCAGCAGCTTAGCCGGGACAGGAATCGACTACACCTTC
TRBV12-3/TRBV12-4	.	TRBJ1-1	.	CASVQGQMNTDAFF	TGTGCCAGCGTTCAGGGGCAAATGAACACTGACGCTTTCTTT
TRBV15	few	TRBJ2-1	TRBD2	CATSRAGAGFGYNEQFF	TGTGCCACCAGCAGAGCCGGAGCGGGATTCGGCTACAATGAGCAGTTCTTC
TRBV11-2	once	TRBJ2-1	.	CASSLERSEQFF	TGTGCCAGCAGCTTAGAGCGCAGTGAGCAGTTCTTC
TRBV7-6	few	TRBJ2-7	.	CASSSQYF	TGTGCCAGCAGCTCCCAGTACTTC
TRBV5-5	.	TRBJ2-1	TRBD1	CASSQHPGQGLGNEQFF	TGTGCCAGCAGCCAACACCCGGGACAGGGGTTGGGGAATGAGCAGTTCTTC
TRBV29-1	.	TRBJ1-1	TRBD1	CSVLDRAGVNTEAFF	TGCAGCGTCTTAGACAGGGCGGGAGTGAACACTGAAGCTTTCTTT
TRBV5-6	once	TRBJ2-3	.	CASSSLLASTDTQYF	TGTGCCAGCAGCTCCCTACTAGCTAGCACAGATACGCAGTATTTT
TRBV3-1	many	TRBJ2-1	TRBD2	CASSQDKGYRLAENNEQFF	TGTGCCAGCAGCCAAGACAAGGGCTACAGACTAGCAGAGAACAATGAGCAGTTCTTC
TRBV3-1	.	TRBJ2-3	.	CASSQAGKFTDTQYF	TGTGCCAGCAGCCAAGCCGGCAAATTCACAGATACGCAGTATTTT
TRBV18	few	TRBJ2-3	TRBD2	CASSPQSGGPGDTQYF	TGTGCCAGCTCACCACAATCGGGGGGGCCGGGAGATACGCAGTATTTT
TRBV2	few	TRBJ2-3	.	CASSSTGPTDTQYF	TGTGCCAGCTCTTCGACAGGCCCTACAGATACGCAGTATTTT
TRBV7-2	once	TRBJ2-5	.	CASSSAREGRTQYF	TGTGCCAGCAGTTCGGCCCGCGAGGGGAGGACCCAGTACTTC
TRBV7-2	.	TRBJ2-5	.	CASSPRDHQYF	TGTGCCAGCAGCCCCCGGGACCATCAGTACTTC
TRBV12-3/TRBV12-4	few	TRBJ1-3	.	CASSLEGFGNTIYF	TGTGCCAGCAGTTTAGAGGGTTTTGGAAACACCATATATTTT
TRBV6-2/TRBV6-3	once	TRBJ2-5	TRBD2	CASIPSGGETQYF	TGTGCCAGCATTCCATCGGGAGGAGAGACCCAGTACTTC
TRBV20-1	few	TRBJ2-7	.	CSAETRGDSYEQYF	TGCAGTGCTGAAACCAGGGGCGACTCCTACGAGCAGTACTTC
TRBV27	.	TRBJ2-3	TRBD2	CASSSSLASRDTDTQYF	TGTGCCAGCAGTTCGTCACTAGCGTCGAGGGACACAGATACGCAGTATTTT
TRBV7-3	few	TRBJ2-7	TRBD2	CASSLRSGEAYEQYF	TGTGCCAGCAGCTTACGGAGCGGGGAAGCCTACGAGCAGTACTTC
TRBV5-3	.	TRBJ2-1	.	CARSSTFNEQFF	TGTGCCAGAAGCTCCACCTTTAATGAGCAGTTCTTC
TRBV29-1	.	TRBJ1-6	.	CSVEPRERGDSPLHF	TGCAGCGTTGAACCACGAGAGCGGGGCGATTCACCCCTCCACTTT
TRBV7-2	.	TRBJ2-3	.	CASSLVGGVTDTQYF	TGTGCCAGCAGCTTAGTTGGGGGAGTCACAGATACGCAGTATTTT
TRBV4-3	few	TRBJ1-1	.	CASSQDPGAEAFF	TGCGCCAGCAGCCAAGATCCGGGGGCTGAAGCTTTCTTT
TRBV3-1	.	TRBJ2-1	TRBD2	CASSHVSGMRSYNEQFF	TGTGCCAGCAGCCACGTTAGCGGGATGAGGTCCTACAATGAGCAGTTCTTC
TRBV7-9	.	TRBJ2-2	.	CASSLVSVTGELFF	TGTGCCAGCAGCTTAGTGTCCGTCACCGGGGAGCTGTTTTTT
TRBV30	.	TRBJ1-4	.	CAWSAGPTEKLFF	TGTGCCTGGAGTGCGGGCCCAACTGAAAAACTGTTTTTT
TRBV12-3/TRBV12-4	many	TRBJ1-1	TRBD1	CASRPTGRGTEAFF	TGTGCCAGCAGACCGACAGGGAGGGGCACTGAAGCTTTCTTT
TRBV19	.	TRBJ1-5	TRBD1	CASSITQGVNQPQHF	TGTGCCAGTAGTATAACCCAGGGGGTTAATCAGCCCCAGCATTTT
TRBV24-1	few	TRBJ2-3	TRBD1	CATSGFTGTGTDTQYF	TGTGCCACCAGTGGCTTTACCGGGACAGGGACAGATACGCAGTATTTT
TRBV20-1	.	TRBJ2-5	.	CSARMGGGLGTQYF	TGCAGTGCTAGGATGGGAGGCGGCCTGGGGACCCAGTACTTC